The next 9 T cell receptor beta chains were all read from a single sample in a study of Ad26.COV2.S vaccination and SARS-CoV-2 variants. Profiling relied on immunoSEQ multiplex PCR, and the TCRdb table lists in-frame clones only, not all of them. The sample has 350,000 to 500,000 clones, roughly 87% seen once; the top ten hold 2.5%. Treatment here: over 15 received Ad26.COV2.S at low or high dose, single or two shots; five or six received placebo; per-sample allocation not given. The study sampled participants on day 63 after the first vaccine or placebo injection. The sequenced sample was peripheral blood, obtained in a trial of Ad26.COV2.S vaccine versus placebo. The receptors come from a person aged 18 to 65 who received the Ad26.COV2.S COVID-19 vaccine or a placebo.

The genes are TRBV3-1 (or the pseudogene TRBV3-2) and TRBJ2-3; D remains ambiguous. The CDR3 is made up of 13 amino acids. CDR1 and CDR2 from the germline V gene are LGHDT and YNNKEL (reference sequence). Here the CDR3 DNA reads TGTGGGGTTAGATCTTCTAGCACAGATACGCAGTATTTT. This sequence encodes CGVRSSSTDTQYF.

Turning to this clone: Other DNA sequences of this sample code for an identical CDR3. V gene TRBV18 combines with J gene TRBJ1-4; possibly TRBD1 for D (5 bases). Per the germline V gene, CDR1 is KGHSH and CDR2 is LQKENI. V gave up 3 bases and J gave up 0 bases, with 8 bases separating them. This CDR3 has 15 amino acids. In nucleotides, the CDR3 is TGTGCCAGCTCACCGCAGGGATCAACTAATGAAAAACTGTTTTTT. This translates into CASSPQGSTNEKLFF.

The J gene is TRBJ1-2, the V gene TRBV4-2; the D gene is possibly TRBD1 (6 bases). Between the trimmed V and J ends, which lost 0 bases and 4 bases, there was a span of 18 bases. The germline V gene encodes CDR1 LGHNA and CDR2 YNFKEQ. The CDR3 consists of 17 residues. DNA for the CDR3: TGTGCCAGCAGCCAAGATCCGTGGGTGGACAGAGGCTATGGCTACACCTTC. Amino acids: CASSQDPWVDRGYGYTF.

CDR3 bases: TGCAGCGCACTCCGGGGGGGGACTGAAGCTTTCTTT. Its translation is CSALRGGTEAFF. The chain carries TRBV29-1 and TRBJ1-1, with D tentatively TRBD1 (5 bases). The CDR3 is 12 amino acids. The V gene's germline CDR1 is SQVTM and CDR2 ANQGSEA. V was pared by 7 bases and J by 5 bases, with 14 bases between.

The rearrangement links TRBV7-6 to TRBJ2-4; D may be TRBD1 (6 bases). This CDR3 is built from 14 residues. CDR1 and CDR2 (germline): SGHVS, FNYEAQ. With 0 bases removed from V and 6 bases from J, the gap between germline ends came to 9 bases. CDR3 coding DNA: TGTGCCAGCAGCTTAGCTCCGGACAGAAACATTCAGTACTTC. It encodes CASSLAPDRNIQYF. The full variable domain, in which reference TRBV7-6 and TRBJ2-4 provide the parts outside the CDR3, is GAGVSQSPRYKVTKRGQDVALRCDPISGHVSLYWYRQALGQGPEFLTYFNYEAQQDKSGLPNDRFSAERPEGSISTLTIQRTEQRDSAMYRCASSLAPDRNIQYFGAGTRLSVL.

V gene TRBV18 combines with J gene TRBJ2-7, with D perhaps matching TRBD1 (5 bases). Germline V gives CDR1 KGHSH, CDR2 LQKENI. The CDR3 loop spans 16 amino acids. Trimming left V 3 bases short and J 7 bases short, with 22 bases between. CDR3 nucleotides: TGTGCCAGCTCACCGTCTGCGGCAGGGTATAAGGGTGAGCAGTACGTC. It encodes CASSPSAAGYKGEQYV.

This chain connects TRBV7-8 to TRBJ1-2; 8 bases are a match to TRBD1. This CDR3 has 13 residues. The germline CDR1 and CDR2 sequences are SGHVS and FQNEAQ. The V segment lost 7 bases and the J segment 3 bases; nucleotides outside the gene matches: 4. CDR3 nucleotide sequence: TGTGCCAGCACCACGGACAGGGACTATGGCTACACCTTC. Translation: CASTTDRDYGYTF.

This clone was observed once. The V gene is TRBV3-1 (or the pseudogene TRBV3-2), the J gene TRBJ2-6; D might be TRBD1 (6 bases). Germline V gene data show CDR1 as LGHDT and CDR2 as YNNKEL (reference sequence). This CDR3 contains 17 residues. V lost 6 bases, J lost 0 bases, and 15 bases lay in between. CDR3 nucleotide sequence: TGTGCCAGCAGACACAGGGAGCGCAGCTCTGGGGCCAACGTCCTGACTTTC. Amino acids: CASRHRERSSGANVLTF.

This clone came up a few times. The chain recombines TRBV15 with TRBJ1-1; D gene ambiguous. Germline CDR1 LNHNV, CDR2 YYDKDF (reference sequence). There are 14 residues in the CDR3. V was pared by 1 base and J by 7 bases, with 13 bases between. Here the CDR3 reads CATSRVRREHEAFF. As DNA, the CDR3 is TGTGCCACCAGCAGAGTGCGAAGGGAACATGAAGCTTTCTTT.